Shown below are 4 T cell receptor beta chains from a single sample sequenced in a study of T-cell memory formation after mild COVID-19. Each CDR3 protein gets one entry after TCRdb re-called the 5' RACE reads with MiXCR. Of about 160,000 distinct CDR3 sequences listed, roughly 30% are singletons. Input material: PBMCs or a T cell subset sorted from them (not recorded which). The receptors were sampled from an adult woman who had mild COVID-19 (a few samples of this study predate the infection). Cell type and time point are not known.

The sample holds a few counts of this clonotype. The V gene is TRBV27, the J gene TRBJ1-1; unclear D gene. CDR3 length equals 13 residues. The germline V and J ends were trimmed by 3 bases and 2 bases, with 7 bases remaining between them. The germline V gene has CDR1 MNHEY and CDR2 SMNVEV (reference sequence). CDR3 coding DNA: TGTGCCAGCAGTTTGGCAATAAACACTGAAGCTTTCTTT. This encodes CASSLAINTEAFF.

This clonotype occurred many times. This chain connects TRBV5-1 to TRBJ2-1; D remains ambiguous. Per the germline V gene, CDR1 is SGHRS and CDR2 is YFSETQ. V was cut by 0 bases and J by 2 bases, with 6 bases left in between. The CDR3 is 14 amino acids. CDR3 in DNA: TGCGCCAGCAGCTTGGCGGAGACCTACAATGAGCAGTTCTTC. This codes for CASSLAETYNEQFF.

The V call is TRBV7-2, the J call TRBJ2-7; a weak D match, TRBD1 (5 bases). The ends were cut back, 0 bases at V and 0 bases at J, with 9 bases in the middle. CDR3 size: 15 residues. The germline gives CDR1 SGHTA, CDR2 FQGNSA. The CDR3 region is CASSLAGLSSYEQYF. The DNA for the CDR3 is TGTGCCAGCAGCTTAGCGGGGCTCAGCTCCTACGAGCAGTACTTC.

V is TRBV29-1 and J is TRBJ2-4; 8 nucleotides match TRBD1. The germline gives CDR1 SQVTM, CDR2 ANQGSEA. CDR3 length equals 12 residues. Trimming cost V 3 bases and J 9 bases; bases outside gene matches: 4. CDR3: CSVETGDSIQYF. The CDR3 DNA follows: TGCAGCGTTGAGACAGGGGACAGCATTCAGTACTTC.